This is a list of T cell receptor beta chains from one sample in a study of blood T cell repertoires in COVID-19. Method: immunoSEQ multiplex PCR; TCRdb's copy keeps in-frame clones and lacks some. The sample comprises over 60,000 clones, roughly 89% of which are singletons, and about 10% rests with the top ten. Sequenced material: peripheral blood. The receptors stem from an elderly man with acute or convalescent COVID-19. Both conserved end residues are part of each CDR3. Expanded clones get a size class; other rows say once, few or many, or leave the size out.

J gene: TRBJ1-4
V gene: TRBV27
clone size: .
CDR3 protein: CASSLSDSEKLFF

J gene: TRBJ1-3
V gene: TRBV29-1
clone size: .
CDR3 protein: CSVLSGNTIYF

J gene: TRBJ1-2
V gene: TRBV5-4
clone size: .
CDR3 protein: CASSPQGQGYYGYTF

J gene: TRBJ2-2
V gene: TRBV6-5
clone size: .
CDR3 protein: CASSFGQANTGELFF

J gene: TRBJ1-6
V gene: TRBV11-2
clone size: once
CDR3 protein: CASSLDRGSPLHF

J gene: TRBJ2-1
V gene: TRBV29-1
clone size: .
CDR3 protein: CSVAREGINEQFF

J gene: TRBJ2-3
V gene: TRBV5-1
clone size: .
CDR3 protein: CASSLGGPGDTQYF

J gene: TRBJ2-5
V gene: TRBV5-4
clone size: .
CDR3 protein: CASSSPWDRGEETQYF

J gene: TRBJ2-1
V gene: TRBV5-1
clone size: .
CDR3 protein: CASSLGAVDYNEQFF

J gene: TRBJ1-6
V gene: TRBV18
clone size: .
CDR3 protein: CASSRESYNSPLHF

J gene: TRBJ1-6
V gene: TRBV11-2
clone size: .
CDR3 protein: CASSQGQYNSPLHF

J gene: TRBJ1-5
V gene: TRBV19
clone size: .
CDR3 protein: CASSITGANQPQHF

J gene: TRBJ2-6
V gene: TRBV30
clone size: .
CDR3 protein: CAWTRISGANVLTF

J gene: TRBJ1-2
V gene: TRBV12-3/TRBV12-4
clone size: .
CDR3 protein: CASSNRVLYGYTF

J gene: TRBJ1-6
V gene: TRBV6-5
clone size: .
CDR3 protein: CASGLTYNSPLHF

J gene: TRBJ2-2
V gene: TRBV24-1
clone size: few
CDR3 protein: CATSDRTRGGAGELFF

J gene: TRBJ2-7
V gene: TRBV7-2
clone size: .
CDR3 protein: CASSLAGQDSYEQYF

J gene: TRBJ2-3
V gene: TRBV24-1
clone size: .
CDR3 protein: CATSKAGYTDTQYF

J gene: TRBJ1-5
V gene: TRBV4-1
clone size: once
CDR3 protein: CASSQLTPGLGQPQHF